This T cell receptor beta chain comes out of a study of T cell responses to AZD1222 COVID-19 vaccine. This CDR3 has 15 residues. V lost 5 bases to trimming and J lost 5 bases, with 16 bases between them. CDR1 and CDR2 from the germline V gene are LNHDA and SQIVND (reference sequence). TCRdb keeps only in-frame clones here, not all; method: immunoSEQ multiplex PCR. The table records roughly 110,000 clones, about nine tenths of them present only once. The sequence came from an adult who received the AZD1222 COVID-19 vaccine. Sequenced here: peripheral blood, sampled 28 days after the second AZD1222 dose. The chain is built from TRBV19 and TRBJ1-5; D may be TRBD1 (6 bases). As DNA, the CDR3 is TGTGCCAGTAGTGTGAGACAGGCGGTAGATCAGCCCCAGCATTTT. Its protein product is CASSVRQAVDQPQHF.